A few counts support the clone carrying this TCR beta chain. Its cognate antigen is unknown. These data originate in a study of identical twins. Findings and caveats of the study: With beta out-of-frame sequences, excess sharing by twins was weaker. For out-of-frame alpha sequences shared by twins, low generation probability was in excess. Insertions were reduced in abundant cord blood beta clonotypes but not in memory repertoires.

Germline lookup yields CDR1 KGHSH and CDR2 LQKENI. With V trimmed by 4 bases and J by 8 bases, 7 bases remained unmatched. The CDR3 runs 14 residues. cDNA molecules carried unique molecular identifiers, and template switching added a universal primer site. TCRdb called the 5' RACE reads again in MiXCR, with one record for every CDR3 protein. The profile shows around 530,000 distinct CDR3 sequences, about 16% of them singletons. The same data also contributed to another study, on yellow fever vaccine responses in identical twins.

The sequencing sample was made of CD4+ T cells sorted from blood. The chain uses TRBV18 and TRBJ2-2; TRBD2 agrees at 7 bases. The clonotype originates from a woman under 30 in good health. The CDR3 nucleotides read TGTGCCAGCTCACGGACTAGTTATGATGGGGAGCTGTTTTTT. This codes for CASSRTSYDGELFF.